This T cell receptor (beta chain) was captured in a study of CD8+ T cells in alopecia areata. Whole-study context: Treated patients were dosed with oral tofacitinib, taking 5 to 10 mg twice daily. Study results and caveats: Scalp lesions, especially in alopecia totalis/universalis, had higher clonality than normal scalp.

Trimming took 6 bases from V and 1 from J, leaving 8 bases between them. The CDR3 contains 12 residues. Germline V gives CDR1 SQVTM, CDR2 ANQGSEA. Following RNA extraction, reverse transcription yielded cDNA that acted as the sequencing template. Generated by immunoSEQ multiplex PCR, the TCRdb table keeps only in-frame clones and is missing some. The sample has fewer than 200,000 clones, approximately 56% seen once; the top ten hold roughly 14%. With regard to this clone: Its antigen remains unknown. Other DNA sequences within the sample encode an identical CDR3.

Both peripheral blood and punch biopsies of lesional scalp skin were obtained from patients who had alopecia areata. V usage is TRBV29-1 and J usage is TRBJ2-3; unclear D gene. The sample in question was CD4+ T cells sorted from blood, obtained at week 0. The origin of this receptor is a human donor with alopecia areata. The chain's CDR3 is CSVALGTDTQYF. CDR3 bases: TGCAGCGTGGCTCTGGGCACAGATACGCAGTATTTT.